This TCR beta chain was captured by sequencing in a study of cytomegalovirus exposure and HLA in healthy donors. The PCR contained 60 Vbeta and 13 Jbeta primers. Sequencing used immunoSEQ multiplex PCR; TCRdb keeps in-frame clones, though not all of them. The sample contains roughly 140,000 clones, 75% to 90% of which appear only once. This CDR3 comprises 13 residues. The germline V gene encodes CDR1 SGHRS and CDR2 YFSETQ. The ends lost 10 bases at V and 4 bases at J; junction bases unmatched: 8. The specimen was PBMCs. The chain joins TRBV5-1 to TRBJ1-1; 9 bases line up with TRBD1. The TCR comes from a female donor in good health and CMV-seronegative. The CDR3 spells CAVGTGKGTEAFF. CDR3 DNA: TGCGCCGTAGGGACAGGGAAAGGCACTGAAGCTTTCTTT. The entire variable domain, with the rest obtained from reference TRBV5-1 and TRBJ1-1, is as follows: KAGVTQTPRYLIKTRGQQVTLSCSPISGHRSVSWYQQTPGQGLQFLFEYFSETQRNKGNFPGRFSGRQFSNSRSEMNVSTLELGDSALYLCAVGTGKGTEAFFGQGTRLTVV.